The 14 T cell receptor beta chains given below trace back to one sample, sequenced in a study of cytomegalovirus exposure and HLA in healthy donors (dated by TCRdb to 2017 to 2019). The library was produced with the immunoSEQ multiplex PCR assay. A mixture of 60 forward primers for TCR Vbeta segments and 13 reverse primers for TCR Jbeta segments was used in the multiplex PCR. Not all clones reach the TCRdb copy of this immuneACCESS table, which keeps in-frame sequences only. Checked studies attribute under half of the gap to unresolved V genes and leave the rest unexplained. The sample table shows some 150,000 clones, and approximately 90% are seen once. The ten largest account for roughly 5% of the sample. The sequenced sample was PBMCs. These receptors were collected from a woman aged 25 to 45 in good health and CMV-seronegative.

The chain employs TRBV7-9 and TRBJ2-7, with D possibly TRBD1 on 5 matching bases. Germline loops: CDR1 SEHNR, CDR2 FQNEAQ (reference sequence). The CDR3 spans 14 residues. Trimming shortened V by 4 bases and J by 6 bases, and 16 bases separated the two germline ends. Here the CDR3 reads CASSSGLWPLEQYF. DNA for the CDR3: TGTGCCAGCAGCTCAGGGCTTTGGCCCCTCGAGCAGTACTTC.

The CDR3 coding sequence is TGTGCCAGTAGTAATCCCTGGCGCAACCAGGGGATGAACACTGAAGCTTTCTTT. This codes for CASSNPWRNQGMNTEAFF. The chain joins TRBV19 to TRBJ1-1, with D possibly being TRBD1 (6 bases). Trimming cost V 4 bases and J 0 bases, with 21 bases left between them. This CDR3 is 18 amino acids long. Germline V gives CDR1 LNHDA, CDR2 SQIVND (reference sequence).

The chain has TRBV18 and TRBJ1-2, with TRBD1 identical over 7 bases. The CDR3 sequence is 17 residues long. J was trimmed by 8 bases and V by 1 base; bases with no gene match: 16. CDR1 and CDR2 (germline): KGHSH, LQKENI. CDR3 in amino acids: CASSPQEGAPTPLGYTF. The CDR3 region has the DNA TGTGCCAGCTCACCACAGGAGGGGGCCCCCACCCCTTTGGGCTACACCTTC.

V usage is TRBV10-3 and J usage is TRBJ1-5; D is undetermined. Germline assignment: CDR1 ENHRY and CDR2 SYGVKD. The CDR3 is made up of 12 amino acids. V was pared by 0 bases and J by 6 bases, with 3 bases between. CDR3 region: CAISESRQPQHF. As DNA, the CDR3 is TGTGCCATCAGTGAGTCTCGTCAGCCCCAGCATTTT.

The rearrangement uses TRBV6-5 and TRBJ1-3; D not resolved. There are 15 residues in the CDR3. Trimming removed 6 bases from V and 3 bases from J, with 15 bases in between. In germline, CDR1 is MNHEY, CDR2 SVGAGI. CDR3 coding DNA: TGTGCCAGCAGCCAACAGAGAGCTCTTGGAAACACCATATATTTT. Residues: CASSQQRALGNTIYF.

The CDR3 nucleotides are TGTGCCAGCATGGGGGGATGGGCCACTGAAGCTTTCTTT. It specifies CASMGGWATEAFF. This rearrangement joins TRBV6-5 to TRBJ1-1; D is perhaps TRBD1 (5 bases). This CDR3 spans 13 amino acids. Germline CDR1 reads MNHEY; CDR2 reads SVGAGI. With 7 bases removed from V and 4 bases from J, the gap between germline ends came to 13 bases.

The chain links TRBV28 to TRBJ1-2, with D tentatively TRBD1 (6 bases). The CDR3 has 14 residues. Trimming shortened V by 7 bases and J by 1 base, and 13 bases separated the two germline ends. The V gene's germline CDR1 is MDHEN and CDR2 SYDVKM. In DNA, the CDR3 is TGTGCCAGCACCCTAGGGGGTAATAACTATGGCTACACCTTC. Residues: CASTLGGNNYGYTF.

The rearrangement links TRBV21-1 to TRBJ2-5; the table's TRBD2 call for D was not verified on the DNA. TRBV21-1 is flagged as a pseudogene. The CDR3 sequence is 14 residues long. The CDR3 coding sequence is TGTGCCAGCAGCATTAGCGGGGGCATGGAGACCCAGTACTTC. The encoded protein is CASSISGGMETQYF.

This clone was detected a few times. The chain joins TRBV4-1 to TRBJ2-1; D remains ambiguous. Germline loops: CDR1 MGHRA, CDR2 YSYEKL. This CDR3 spans 15 amino acids. V was pared by 3 bases and J by 8 bases, with 17 bases between. The CDR3 reads CASSQSRLAADEQFF. In DNA form, the CDR3 reads TGCGCCAGCAGCCAGTCCCGTCTGGCCGCGGATGAGCAGTTCTTC.

This chain uses TRBV7-2 with TRBJ1-2, with 10 bases lining up with TRBD1. Germline values: CDR1 SGHTA, CDR2 FQGNSA. After removal of 5 bases from V and 5 bases from J, the junction contained 5 bases not matched to a gene. The CDR3 length is 14 residues. The CDR3 here is CASSQTGGGYGYTF. For the CDR3, the DNA is TGTGCCAGCAGCCAGACAGGGGGCGGTTATGGCTACACCTTC.

V usage is TRBV7-2 and J usage is TRBJ2-1; 9 bases are shared with TRBD2. Germline V gene lookup returns CDR1 SGHTA and CDR2 FQGNSA. This CDR3 is built from 18 residues. V lost 0 bases to trimming and J lost 4 bases; unmatched junction nucleotides: 10. In DNA form, the CDR3 reads TGTGCCAGCAGCTTAGCGCCTACTCTAGCGGGGTTTTACAATGAGCAGTTCTTC. It encodes CASSLAPTLAGFYNEQFF.

V gene TRBV7-9 combines with J gene TRBJ2-7, with 11 bases matching TRBD2. With 5 bases clipped from V and 1 base from J, the junction kept 16 bases outside the gene matches. From germline, CDR1 is SEHNR and CDR2 FQNEAQ (reference sequence). The CDR3 spans 19 residues. CDR3 coding DNA: TGTGCCAGCAGCCCCACCGCAGGTACTAGCGGGAGCGGGTCCTACGAGCAGTACTTC. Amino acid sequence: CASSPTAGTSGSGSYEQYF.

J is TRBJ1-2 and V is TRBV5-6; D might be TRBD1 (6 bases). The CDR3 length is 12 residues. Germline loops: CDR1 SGHDT, CDR2 YYEEEE. Trimming left V 4 bases short and J 5 bases short, with 9 bases between. The chain's CDR3 is CASSPGVYGYTF. The CDR3 DNA is TGTGCCAGCAGCCCAGGGGTTTATGGCTACACCTTC.

The rearrangement links TRBV2 to TRBJ2-5; no definite D call. The V end lost 0 bases, the J end lost 11 bases, and 7 bases lay between the germline ends. CDR3 length: 11 residues. Germline V gene data show CDR1 as SNHLY and CDR2 as FYNNEI. The CDR3, as DNA: TGTGCCAGCAGTGAAGCTCTGGAGCAGTACTTC. The encoded protein is CASSEALEQYF.